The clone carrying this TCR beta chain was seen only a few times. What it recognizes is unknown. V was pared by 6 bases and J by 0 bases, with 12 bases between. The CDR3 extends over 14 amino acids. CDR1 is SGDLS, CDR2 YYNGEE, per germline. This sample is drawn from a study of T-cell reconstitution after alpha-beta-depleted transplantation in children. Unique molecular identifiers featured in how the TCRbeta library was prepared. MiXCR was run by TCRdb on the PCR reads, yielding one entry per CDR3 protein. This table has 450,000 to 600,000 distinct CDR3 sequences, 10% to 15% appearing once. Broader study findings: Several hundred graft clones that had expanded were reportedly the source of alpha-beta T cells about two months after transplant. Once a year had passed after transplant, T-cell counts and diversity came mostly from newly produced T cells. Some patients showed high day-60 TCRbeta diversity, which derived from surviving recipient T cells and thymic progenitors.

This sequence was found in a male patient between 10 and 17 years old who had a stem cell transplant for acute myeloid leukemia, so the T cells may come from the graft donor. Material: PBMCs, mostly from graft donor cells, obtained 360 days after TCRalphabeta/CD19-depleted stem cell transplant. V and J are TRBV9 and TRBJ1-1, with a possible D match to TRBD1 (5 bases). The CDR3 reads CASTNGHMNTEAFF. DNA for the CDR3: TGTGCCAGCACCAACGGACACATGAACACTGAAGCTTTCTTT.